This T cell receptor beta chain was sequenced in a study of blood T cell repertoires in COVID-19 (TCRdb year 2020). Background for the entire study: The collaborator samples originated in the United States, Italy and Spain and spanned the acute and convalescent phases of COVID-19. Samples came from the ongoing ImmuneRACE study (first 160 participants) plus 1,254 subjects from 6 global collaborators. Where available, HLA class I and class II types were obtained from metadata supplied by the sample provider rather than from assay-based typing. Nearly every sample came with metadata listing a de-identified subject ID, COVID-19 status, age in years and sex. The material from the prospective study consisted of cDNA or gDNA derived from T cells, B-cell-depleted T cells, or PBMCs. The repertoires were made available in a free public database intended to serve as a resource for research on the immune response to SARS-CoV-2. Subjects who had been exposed to COVID-19, were actively infected with it, or had recovered from it provided the deeply sampled blood TCRbeta repertoires that made up the dataset.

Remarks on this clone: Its specific antigen is unknown. No per-base quality is available; no much larger clone lies one base away.

The CDR1 and CDR2 encoded by the germline V gene (reference sequence) are SGHKS and YYEKEE. V gives up 4 bases and J gives up 0 bases, and the segment between their germline ends measures 16 bases. Inclusive of the bounding cysteine and phenylalanine, the CDR3 is 17 residues long. The CDR3 DNA has 51 bases and is translated from base 1. Whole blood was collected in K2EDTA tubes by collaborating institutions according to the institutions' own protocols. For TCRbeta analysis, collaborators shipped samples as frozen whole blood, isolated PBMCs, or DNA extracted from either of those sample types. TCRbeta CDR3 regions were amplified from genomic DNA using the immunoSEQ Assay, a bias-controlled multiplex PCR. For the original study's pipeline: The number of nucleated cells in each sample was estimated from the amplification of reference gene primers within the assay. Sequence reads were collapsed and filtered to measure the absolute abundance of every unique TCRbeta CDR3 rearrangement. For each sample, productive Simpson clonality was calculated as the square root of Simpson's diversity index over productive rearrangements. Held by TCRdb, this immuneACCESS table contains in-frame sequences only and omits some clones. Under half of the omission traces to an unresolved V gene where checked; the cause of the rest is unknown. V and J calls and clone size are copied from that table; D and trimming were computed from the DNA. For this sample there are about 160,000 clones; 80% to 90% appear just once. 4% of the sample is in the top ten clones.

Study-wide findings and limitations: Clinical and demographic metadata were provided uncurated, with the amount varying by source and participant.

Sequencing input: peripheral blood. The source of this sequence is a woman aged 65 to 85 with acute or convalescent COVID-19. The V and J genes are TRBV5-5 and TRBJ1-4, with no confidently assigned D gene. The CDR3 region: CASSPDTYKTTNEKLFF. The DNA sequence follows: TGTGCCAGCAGCCCCGACACCTACAAGACAACTAATGAAAAACTGTTTTTT.